This T cell receptor beta chain appears in the sequencing data of a study of shared clonotypes between healthy human individuals. Study-wide results and limits: Estimated richness was generally greater in naive than memory subsets.

Points on this clone: Antigen unknown. Other DNA sequences of this sample code for an identical CDR3.

The germline V gene encodes CDR1 DFQATT and CDR2 SNEGSKA (reference sequence). Trimming cost V 5 bases and J 4 bases, with 8 bases left between them. This CDR3 is 11 amino acids long. The table came from immunoSEQ multiplex PCR; TCRdb's copy has only in-frame clones and leaves some out. The sample records 2.3 million or so clones, 85% to 95% being singletons. What was sequenced was naive CD4+ T cells from PBMCs. Documented subset: CD45RA+ positively selected. The sequence was collected from a young man in good health. Some clones in this sample may be carry-over from other donors' samples. This chain links TRBV20-1 with TRBJ2-5, with D perhaps matching TRBD1 (6 bases). The CDR3 region is CSALRGETQYF. As DNA, the CDR3 is TGCAGTGCTCTCAGGGGAGAGACCCAGTACTTC.